The entry below describes one T cell receptor beta chain. The antigen is not known. Trimming left V 6 bases short and J 6 bases short, with 9 bases between. Germline lookup yields CDR1 KGHSH and CDR2 LQKENI. This CDR3 is 11 amino acids long. The primer mix had 60 Vbeta and 13 Jbeta primers. Data came from immunoSEQ multiplex PCR; TCRdb stores just in-frame clones and leaves some out. Of 200,000 or so clones in the sample, approximately 81% are singletons; the top ten hold around 0.25%. The data derive from a study of cytomegalovirus exposure and HLA in healthy donors. Findings of the study overall: It was reportedly the case that the classifier diagnosed cytomegalovirus status with high specificity and sensitivity.

The gene calls are TRBV18 and TRBJ2-7; D gene ambiguous. The specimen sequenced was PBMCs. This clonotype was obtained from a boy aged 5 to 17 in good health and CMV-seronegative. This chain's CDR3 is CASSLAGEQYF. The CDR3 DNA is TGTGCCAGCTCCCTCGCCGGCGAGCAGTACTTC.